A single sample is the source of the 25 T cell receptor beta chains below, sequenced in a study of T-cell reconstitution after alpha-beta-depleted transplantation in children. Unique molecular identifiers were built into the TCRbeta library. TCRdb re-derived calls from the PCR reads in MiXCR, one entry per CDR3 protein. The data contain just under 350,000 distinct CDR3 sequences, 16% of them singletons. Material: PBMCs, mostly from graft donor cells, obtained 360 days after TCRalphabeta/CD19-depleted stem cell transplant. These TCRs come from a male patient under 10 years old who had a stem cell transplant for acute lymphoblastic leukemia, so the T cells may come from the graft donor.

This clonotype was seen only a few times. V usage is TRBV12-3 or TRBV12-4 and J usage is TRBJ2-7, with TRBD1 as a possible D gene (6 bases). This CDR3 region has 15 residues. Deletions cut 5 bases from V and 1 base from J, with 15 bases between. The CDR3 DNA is TGTGCCAGCAGTCCCCTCGGACAGCCTTCCTACGAGCAGTACTTC. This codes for CASSPLGQPSYEQYF.

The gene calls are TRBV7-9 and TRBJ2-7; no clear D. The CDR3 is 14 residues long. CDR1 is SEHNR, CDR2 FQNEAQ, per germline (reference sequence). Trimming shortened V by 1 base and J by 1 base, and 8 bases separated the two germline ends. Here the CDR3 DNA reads TGTGCCAGCAGCTTAGAGGGCAGGTCCTACGAGCAGTACTTC. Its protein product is CASSLEGRSYEQYF.

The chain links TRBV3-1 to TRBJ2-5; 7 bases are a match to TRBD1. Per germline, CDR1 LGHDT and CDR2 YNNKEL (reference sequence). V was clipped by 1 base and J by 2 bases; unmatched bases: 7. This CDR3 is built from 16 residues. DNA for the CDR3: TGTGCCAGCAGCCAAGCCCCAGGGGGTGGGCAAGAGACCCAGTACTTC. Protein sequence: CASSQAPGGGQETQYF.

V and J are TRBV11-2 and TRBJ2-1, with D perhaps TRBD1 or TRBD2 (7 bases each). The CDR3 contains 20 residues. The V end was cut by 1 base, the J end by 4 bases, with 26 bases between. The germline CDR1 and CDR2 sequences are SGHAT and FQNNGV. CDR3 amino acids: CASSLVGGPTTGLAYNEQFF. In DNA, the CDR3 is TGTGCCAGCAGCTTAGTCGGGGGGCCGACGACAGGGCTTGCGTACAATGAGCAGTTCTTC.

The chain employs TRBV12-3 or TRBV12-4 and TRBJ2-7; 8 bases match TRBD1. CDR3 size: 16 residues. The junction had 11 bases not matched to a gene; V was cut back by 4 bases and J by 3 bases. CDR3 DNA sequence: TGTGCCAGCAGTTCAGTAGCCCTACAGGGGGACTACGAGCAGTACTTC. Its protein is CASSSVALQGDYEQYF.

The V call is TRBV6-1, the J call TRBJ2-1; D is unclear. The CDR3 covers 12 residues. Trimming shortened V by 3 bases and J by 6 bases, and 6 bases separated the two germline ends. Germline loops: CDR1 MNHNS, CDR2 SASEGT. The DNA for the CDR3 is TGTGCCAGCAGTGATGGGGTCAATGAGCAGTTCTTC. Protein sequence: CASSDGVNEQFF.

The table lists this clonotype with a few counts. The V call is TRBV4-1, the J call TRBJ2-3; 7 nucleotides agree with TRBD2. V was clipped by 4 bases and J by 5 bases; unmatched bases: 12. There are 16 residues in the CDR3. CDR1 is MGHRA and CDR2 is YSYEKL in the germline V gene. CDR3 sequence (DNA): TGCGCCAGCAGCCCTCATTGGGCGGGAGTTGGAGATACGCAGTATTTT. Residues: CASSPHWAGVGDTQYF.

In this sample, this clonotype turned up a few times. The CDR3: CASSSGGYGYTF. The CDR3 DNA reads as TGTGCCAGCTCCTCAGGGGGATATGGCTACACCTTC. The genes are TRBV28 and TRBJ1-2, with TRBD1 matching 7 bases. The V and J ends lost 8 bases and 5 bases, in that order; junction bases with no gene match: 5. This CDR3 has 12 residues. In germline, CDR1 is MDHEN, CDR2 SYDVKM.

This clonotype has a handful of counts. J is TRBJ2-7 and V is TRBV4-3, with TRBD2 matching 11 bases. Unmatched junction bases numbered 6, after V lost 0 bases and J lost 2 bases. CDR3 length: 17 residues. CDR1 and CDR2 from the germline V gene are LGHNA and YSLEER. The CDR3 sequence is CASSQEISGRVPYEQYF. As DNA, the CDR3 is TGCGCCAGCAGCCAAGAGATTAGCGGGAGGGTCCCCTACGAGCAGTACTTC.

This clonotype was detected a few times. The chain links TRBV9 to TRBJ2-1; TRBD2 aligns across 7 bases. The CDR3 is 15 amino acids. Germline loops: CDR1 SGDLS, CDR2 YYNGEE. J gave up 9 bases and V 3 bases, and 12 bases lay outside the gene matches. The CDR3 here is CASSASGGLGVEQFF. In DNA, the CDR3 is TGTGCCAGCAGCGCAAGCGGAGGACTAGGAGTTGAGCAGTTCTTC.

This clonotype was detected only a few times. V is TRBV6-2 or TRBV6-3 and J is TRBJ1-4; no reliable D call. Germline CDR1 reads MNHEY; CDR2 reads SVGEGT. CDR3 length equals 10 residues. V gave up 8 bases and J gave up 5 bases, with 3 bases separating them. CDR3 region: CASANEKLFF. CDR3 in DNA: TGTGCCAGCGCCAATGAAAAACTGTTTTTT.

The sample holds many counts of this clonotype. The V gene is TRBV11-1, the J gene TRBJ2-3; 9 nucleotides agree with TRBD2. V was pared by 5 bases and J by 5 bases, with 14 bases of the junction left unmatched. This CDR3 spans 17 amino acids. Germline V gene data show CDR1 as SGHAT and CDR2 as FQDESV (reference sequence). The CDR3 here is CASSGRTGTSRLDTQYF. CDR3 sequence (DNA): TGTGCCAGCAGCGGAAGGACCGGGACTAGCCGTTTAGATACGCAGTATTTT.

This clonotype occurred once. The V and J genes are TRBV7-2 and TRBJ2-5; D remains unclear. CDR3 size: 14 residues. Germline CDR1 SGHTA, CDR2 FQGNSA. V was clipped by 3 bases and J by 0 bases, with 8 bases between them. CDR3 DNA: TGTGCCAGCAGCTTTCGGGCGGACCAAGAGACCCAGTACTTC. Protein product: CASSFRADQETQYF.

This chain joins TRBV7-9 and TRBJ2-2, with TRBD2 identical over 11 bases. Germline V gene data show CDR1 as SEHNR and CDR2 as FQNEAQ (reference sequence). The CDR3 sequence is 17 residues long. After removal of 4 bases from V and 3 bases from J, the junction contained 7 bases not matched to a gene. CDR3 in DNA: TGTGCCAGCAGCTCGATAATAGCGGGAGGGTACACCGGGGAGCTGTTTTTT. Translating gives CASSSIIAGGYTGELFF.

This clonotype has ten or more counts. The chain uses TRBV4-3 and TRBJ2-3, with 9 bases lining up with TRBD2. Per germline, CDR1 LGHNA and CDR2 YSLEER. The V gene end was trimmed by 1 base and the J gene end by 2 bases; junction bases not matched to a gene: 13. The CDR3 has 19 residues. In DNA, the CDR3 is TGCGCCAGCAGCCAAGTTCAGCTACCTAGCGGGGCGATCACAGATACGCAGTATTTT. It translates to CASSQVQLPSGAITDTQYF.

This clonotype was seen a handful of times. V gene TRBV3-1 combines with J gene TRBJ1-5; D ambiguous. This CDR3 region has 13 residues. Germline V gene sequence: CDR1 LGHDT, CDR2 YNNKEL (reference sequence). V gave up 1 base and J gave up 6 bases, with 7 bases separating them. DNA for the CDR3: TGTGCCAGCAGCCAAGGGCCGCCTCAGCCCCAGCATTTT. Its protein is CASSQGPPQPQHF. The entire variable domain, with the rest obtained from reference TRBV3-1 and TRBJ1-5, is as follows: DTAVSQTPKYLVTQMGNDKSIKCEQNLGHDTMYWYKQDSKKFLKIMFSYNNKELIINETVPNRFSPKSPDKAHLNLHINSLELGDSAVYFCASSQGPPQPQHFGDGTRLSIL.

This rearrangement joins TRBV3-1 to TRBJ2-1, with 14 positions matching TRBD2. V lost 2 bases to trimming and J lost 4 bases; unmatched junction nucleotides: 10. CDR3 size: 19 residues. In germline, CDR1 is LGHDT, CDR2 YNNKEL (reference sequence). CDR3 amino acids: CASSQIPWTSGRTYNEQFF. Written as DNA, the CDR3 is TGTGCCAGCAGCCAAATCCCCTGGACTAGCGGGAGGACTTACAATGAGCAGTTCTTC.

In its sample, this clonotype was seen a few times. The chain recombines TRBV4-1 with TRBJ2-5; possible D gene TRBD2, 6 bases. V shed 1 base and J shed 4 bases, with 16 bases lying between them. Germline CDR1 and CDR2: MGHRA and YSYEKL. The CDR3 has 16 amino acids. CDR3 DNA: TGCGCCAGCAGCCAAGTCGGTTCGGGAGTGAGAGAGACCCAGTACTTC. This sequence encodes CASSQVGSGVRETQYF.

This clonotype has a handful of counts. Here the CDR3 DNA reads TGTGCCAGCAGTTTATCCCCCCAAGAGACCCAGTACTTC. Translating gives CASSLSPQETQYF. The chain uses TRBV27 and TRBJ2-5, with no clear D. Germline V gene data show CDR1 as MNHEY and CDR2 as SMNVEV (reference sequence). Trimming left V 0 bases short and J 1 base short, with 3 bases between. The CDR3 consists of 13 residues.

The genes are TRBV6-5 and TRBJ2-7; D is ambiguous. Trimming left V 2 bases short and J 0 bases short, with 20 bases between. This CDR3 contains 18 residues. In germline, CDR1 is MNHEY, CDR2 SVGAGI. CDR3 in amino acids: CASSYPHRGHSSSYEQYF. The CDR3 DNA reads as TGTGCCAGCAGTTACCCTCACCGAGGTCATAGTAGCTCCTACGAGCAGTACTTC.

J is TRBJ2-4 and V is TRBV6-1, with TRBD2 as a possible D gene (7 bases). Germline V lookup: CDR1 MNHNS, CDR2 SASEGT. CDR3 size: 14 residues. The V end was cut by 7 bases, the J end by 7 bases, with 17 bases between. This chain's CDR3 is CASNTNREGNIQYF. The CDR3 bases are TGTGCCAGCAACACAAACAGGGAGGGTAACATTCAGTACTTC.

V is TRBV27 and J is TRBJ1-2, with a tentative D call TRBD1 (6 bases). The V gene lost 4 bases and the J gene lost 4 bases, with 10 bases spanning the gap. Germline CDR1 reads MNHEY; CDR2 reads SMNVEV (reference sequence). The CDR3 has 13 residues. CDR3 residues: CASSSQGFYGYTF. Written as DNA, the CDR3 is TGTGCCAGCAGTTCTCAGGGGTTCTATGGCTACACCTTC.

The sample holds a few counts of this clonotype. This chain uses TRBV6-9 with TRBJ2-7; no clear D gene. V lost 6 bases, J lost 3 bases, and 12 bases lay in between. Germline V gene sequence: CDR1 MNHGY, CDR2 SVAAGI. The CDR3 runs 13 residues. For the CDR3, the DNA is TGTGCCAGCAGCCCCCCCAGATGCTACGAGCAGTACTTC. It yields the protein CASSPPRCYEQYF.

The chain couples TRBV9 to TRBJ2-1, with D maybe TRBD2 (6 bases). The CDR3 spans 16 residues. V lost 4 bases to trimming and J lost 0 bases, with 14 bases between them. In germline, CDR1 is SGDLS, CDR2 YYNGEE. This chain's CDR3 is CASSPPSVSSYNEQFF. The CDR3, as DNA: TGTGCCAGCAGCCCACCTAGCGTTAGCTCCTACAATGAGCAGTTCTTC.

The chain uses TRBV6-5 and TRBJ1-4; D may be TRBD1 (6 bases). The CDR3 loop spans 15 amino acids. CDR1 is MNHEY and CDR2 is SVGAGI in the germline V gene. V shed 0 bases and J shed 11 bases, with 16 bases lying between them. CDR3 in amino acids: CASSYSGAGDWKLFF. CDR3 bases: TGTGCCAGCAGTTACTCGGGGGCAGGGGACTGGAAACTGTTTTTT.